One sample yielded the 15 T cell receptor beta chains listed below, sequenced in a study of blood T cell repertoires in COVID-19. The repertoire was sequenced with immunoSEQ multiplex PCR; TCRdb's copy has only in-frame clones and lacks some. Here the sample spans 15,000 or so clones, around four fifths being singletons. The sample comprised peripheral blood. All receptors derive from a woman aged 55-70 years with acute or convalescent COVID-19.

The chain employs TRBV6-6 and TRBJ2-7; TRBD1 might be the D (5 bases). This CDR3 spans 14 amino acids. Germline V gene lookup returns CDR1 MNHNY and CDR2 SVGAGI (reference sequence). Trimming left V 7 bases short and J 5 bases short, with 18 bases between. In DNA form, the CDR3 reads TGTGCCAGCATCCCCGAAGCCAGGGCACACGAGCAGTACTTC. The encoded protein is CASIPEARAHEQYF.

V is TRBV9 and J is TRBJ2-7; maybe TRBD2 (6 bases). The CDR3 extends over 14 amino acids. The germline CDR1 and CDR2 sequences are SGDLS and YYNGEE. The V end lost 0 bases, the J end lost 4 bases, and 11 bases lay between the germline ends. CDR3 sequence: CASSVGGGPYEQYF. For the CDR3, the DNA is TGTGCCAGCAGCGTAGGTGGAGGGCCATACGAGCAGTACTTC.

This clone appeared once. The CDR3, as DNA: TGTGCCAGCAGCCAAGCGGGGGGGGAAGGTGAAAAACTGTTTTTT. Translated, it gives CASSQAGGEGEKLFF. This chain joins TRBV4-2 and TRBJ1-4; D is perhaps TRBD1 (5 bases). Germline V gene sequence: CDR1 LGHNA, CDR2 YNFKEQ. The CDR3 runs to 15 residues. The ends were cut back, 1 base at V and 7 bases at J, with 13 bases in the middle.

J is TRBJ2-3 and V is TRBV10-3, with 7 bases identical to TRBD2. The trim removed 11 bases at V and 1 base at J, leaving 12 bases unmatched. CDR3 size: 15 residues. CDR1 ENHRY and CDR2 SYGVKD come from the germline V gene. The CDR3 DNA reads TGTGCCGTTCGGAGGGGCGGGGGAGGCACAGATACGCAGTATTTT. This encodes CAVRRGGGGTDTQYF.

A word on this clone: One junction end disagrees with the germline gene, perhaps due to a read error. The chain has TRBV10-3 and TRBJ1-1, with D tentatively TRBD1 (5 bases). Germline values: CDR1 ENHRY, CDR2 SYGVKD. The CDR3 extends over 13 amino acids. The CDR3 loop reads CAFRRDLNTEAFF. The CDR3, as DNA: TGTGCCTTCAGACGGGACTTGAACACTGAAGCTTTCTTT.

This rearrangement joins TRBV2 to TRBJ1-6; unclear D gene. Per germline, CDR1 SNHLY and CDR2 FYNNEI. This CDR3 spans 14 amino acids. The V and J ends lost 6 bases and 5 bases respectively, with 11 bases between them. The CDR3 bases are TGTGCCAGCAGGAGGAGGCAGGATAATTCACCCCTCCACTTT. It yields the protein CASRRRQDNSPLHF. Based on the CDR3 plus reference TRBV2 and TRBJ1-6, the full variable domain is EPEVTQTPSHQVTQMGQEVILRCVPISNHLYFYWYRQILGQKVEFLVSFYNNEISEKSEIFDDQFSVERPDGSNFTLKIRSTKLEDSAMYFCASRRRQDNSPLHFGNGTRLTVT.

Only a few counts were recorded for this clone. The gene calls are TRBV5-1 and TRBJ2-7, with a possible D match to TRBD1 (5 bases). Germline V gives CDR1 SGHRS, CDR2 YFSETQ. CDR3 size: 16 residues. Trimming removed 4 bases at V and 2 bases at J, with 19 bases between. CDR3 DNA: TGCGCCAGCAGCCCCCTTGGTAGGGGCCCAACCTACGAGCAGTACTTC. Translating gives CASSPLGRGPTYEQYF.

This clone was counted between two and nine times. This chain links TRBV4-1 with TRBJ1-4; tentatively, D is TRBD1 (6 bases). The CDR3 has 22 amino acids. V lost 1 base and J lost 0, with 27 bases in between. CDR1 MGHRA and CDR2 YSYEKL come from the germline V gene. The CDR3 bases are TGCGCCAGCAGCCAAGCTACGAACAGGGAGTTATGGCACGGGGCAACTAATGAAAAACTGTTTTTT. Protein product: CASSQATNRELWHGATNEKLFF.

The V and J genes are TRBV11-2 and TRBJ2-7, with 8 bases aligning to TRBD1. This CDR3 has 16 residues. Germline lookup yields CDR1 SGHAT and CDR2 FQNNGV. The junction had 7 bases not matched to a gene; V was cut back by 0 bases and J by 3 bases. The CDR3 bases are TGTGCCAGCAGCTTAGAGACGACAGGGGCGGTCTACGAGCAGTACTTC. Translation: CASSLETTGAVYEQYF.

V gene TRBV24-1 combines with J gene TRBJ2-3, with TRBD1 matching over 8 bases. The CDR3 is 16 amino acids. The junction had 8 bases not matched to a gene; V was cut back by 4 bases and J by 3 bases. CDR1 and CDR2 (germline): KGHDR, SFDVKD. The CDR3 protein is CATSDPGQGQTDTQYF. The DNA for the CDR3 is TGTGCCACCAGTGACCCAGGACAGGGTCAGACAGATACGCAGTATTTT.

The chain uses TRBV5-6 and TRBJ2-7, with TRBD1 identical over 8 bases. The germline gives CDR1 SGHDT, CDR2 YYEEEE. V lost 4 bases, J lost 1 base, and 7 bases stayed unmatched. The CDR3 contains 15 residues. This CDR3 is CASSRRWTGSYEQYF. The CDR3 region has the DNA TGTGCCAGCAGCCGCCGCTGGACAGGGTCCTACGAGCAGTACTTC.

The V and J genes are TRBV3-1 (or the pseudogene TRBV3-2) and TRBJ2-3, with TRBD2 matching over 15 bases. CDR3 length: 20 amino acids. With V trimmed by 4 bases and J by 4 bases, 15 bases remained unmatched. CDR1 is LGHDT and CDR2 is YNNKEL in the germline V gene (reference sequence). The CDR3 nucleotides are TGTGCCAGCAGCCCTAGCCTTGCCGGACTAGCGGGGGGGAGTTCAGATACGCAGTATTTT. This sequence encodes CASSPSLAGLAGGSSDTQYF.

V and J are TRBV12-3 or TRBV12-4 and TRBJ1-5; maybe TRBD1 (6 bases). V dropped 2 bases and J dropped 6 bases, with 8 bases sitting between them. This CDR3 is 13 amino acids long. DNA of the CDR3: TGTGCCAGCAGTTTATCAGGGGCTCAGCCCCAGCATTTT. It translates to CASSLSGAQPQHF.

The chain couples TRBV7-6 to TRBJ2-1, with 8 bases aligning to TRBD1. Trimming removed 1 base from V and 3 bases from J; junction bases left unmatched: 5. Germline CDR1 SGHVS, CDR2 FNYEAQ. The CDR3 is made up of 16 amino acids. Written as DNA, the CDR3 is TGTGCCAGCAGCTTAGGTTGGGACAGGAGCTACAATGAGCAGTTCTTC. It specifies CASSLGWDRSYNEQFF.

DNA for the CDR3: TGCGCCAGCAGCGATACAGGTCCTTATAATTCACCCCTCCACTTT. Translated, it gives CASSDTGPYNSPLHF. The J gene is TRBJ1-6, the V gene TRBV5-1, with D perhaps matching TRBD1 (5 bases). Germline V gives CDR1 SGHRS, CDR2 YFSETQ. Trimming took off 4 bases at V and 4 bases at J, with 12 bases between the two ends. The CDR3 length is 15 residues.